The clone carrying this T cell receptor beta chain was found a few times. The antigen is not known. This entry comes from a study of CD8+ T cells in alopecia areata. Study at large: At a dose of 5 to 10 mg twice daily, oral tofacitinib was given to treated patients. Study-level findings and limits: For patients receiving tofacitinib, scalp clonality and expanded CD8+ clones among the top 100 significantly decreased. Many expanded lesional clones persisted during tofacitinib (in both scalp and blood). The treated group had a single nonresponder, limiting CD8+ expansion-response conclusions.

Treatment described: oral pan-JAK inhibitor, 5-10 mg twice daily. In each case, RNA was isolated and then reverse transcribed into cDNA as the sequencing template. TCRdb's copy holds only in-frame clones and misses some; the assay was immunoSEQ multiplex PCR. The table shows roughly 190,000 clones, with 45% to 65% occurring only once. V lost 3 bases and J 6 bases, leaving 14 bases between the germline ends. Per germline, CDR1 SQVTM and CDR2 ANQGSEA. This CDR3 is 14 amino acids long. The chain employs TRBV29-1 and TRBJ2-2; D perhaps matches TRBD2 (6 bases). This sequence was found in a human donor with alopecia areata. The material was CD4+ T cells sorted from blood, obtained at week 4, from a patient treated with tofacitinib. The chain's CDR3 is CSVDGGMGSGELFF. In DNA form, the CDR3 reads TGCAGCGTTGACGGCGGGATGGGGTCCGGGGAGCTGTTTTTT.